This TCR beta chain was found in a study of blood T cell repertoires in COVID-19. Study details: Material from acute and convalescent COVID-19 was sourced from the United States, Italy and Spain.

Repertoires were generated with immunoSEQ multiplex PCR, while TCRdb's copy carries only in-frame clones and drops some. This repertoire shows 200,000 or so clones, more than 80% found once; its top ten account for 12%. Seattle cases were enrolled at active infection and followed longitudinally. This CDR3 is 17 amino acids long. Per the germline V gene, CDR1 is SGHTA and CDR2 is FQGNSA. J lost 6 bases, V lost 5 bases, and 13 bases had no gene match. J is TRBJ1-2 and V is TRBV7-2; 12 bases map to TRBD1. Source material: peripheral blood. The TCR sequence derives from a woman older than 75 with COVID-19, enrolled during active disease. CDR3 amino acids: CASSPRDRGRDKNGYTF. CDR3 in DNA: TGTGCCAGCAGCCCCCGGGACAGGGGGCGCGATAAGAATGGCTACACCTTC. Full variable domain (remainder filled in from reference TRBV7-2 and TRBJ1-2): GAGVSQSPSNKVTEKGKDVELRCDPISGHTALYWYRQSLGQGLEFLIYFQGNSAPDKSGLPSDRFSAERTGGSVSTLTIQRTQQEDSAVYLCASSPRDRGRDKNGYTFGSGTRLTVV.